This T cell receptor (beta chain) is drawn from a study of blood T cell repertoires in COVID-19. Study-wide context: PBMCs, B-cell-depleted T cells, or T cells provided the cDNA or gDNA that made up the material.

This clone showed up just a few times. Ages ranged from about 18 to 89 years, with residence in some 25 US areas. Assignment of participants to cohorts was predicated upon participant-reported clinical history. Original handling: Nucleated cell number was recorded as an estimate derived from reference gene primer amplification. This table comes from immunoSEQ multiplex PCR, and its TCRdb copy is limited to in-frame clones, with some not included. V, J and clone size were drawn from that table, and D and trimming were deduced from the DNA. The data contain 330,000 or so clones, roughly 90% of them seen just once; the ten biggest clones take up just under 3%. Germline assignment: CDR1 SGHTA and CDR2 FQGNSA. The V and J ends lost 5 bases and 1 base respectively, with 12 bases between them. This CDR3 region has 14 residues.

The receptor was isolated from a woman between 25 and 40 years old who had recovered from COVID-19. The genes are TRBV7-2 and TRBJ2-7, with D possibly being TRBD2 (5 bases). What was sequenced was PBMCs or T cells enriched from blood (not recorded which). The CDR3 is CASSGVPGSYEQYF. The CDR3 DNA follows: TGTGCCAGCAGCGGGGTCCCGGGATCCTACGAGCAGTACTTC.